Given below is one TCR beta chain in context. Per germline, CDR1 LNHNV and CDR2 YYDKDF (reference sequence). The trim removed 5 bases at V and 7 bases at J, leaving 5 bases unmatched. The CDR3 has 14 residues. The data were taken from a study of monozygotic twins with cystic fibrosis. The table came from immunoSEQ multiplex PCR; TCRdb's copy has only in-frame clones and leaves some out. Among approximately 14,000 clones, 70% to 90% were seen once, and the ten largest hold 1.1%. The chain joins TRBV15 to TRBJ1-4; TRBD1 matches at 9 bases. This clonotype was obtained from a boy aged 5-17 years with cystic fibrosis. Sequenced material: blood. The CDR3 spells CATSAGQGFEKLFF. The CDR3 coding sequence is TGTGCCACCAGCGCGGGACAGGGTTTTGAAAAACTGTTTTTT.